These 14 T cell receptor beta chains came from one sample sequenced in a study of T-cell memory formation after mild COVID-19. TCRdb itself ran the 5' RACE reads through MiXCR, one entry per CDR3 protein. The sample lists around 200,000 distinct CDR3 sequences, 9.5% seen once, with 3.5% to 4% in the top ten. Sequencing used PBMCs or a T cell subset sorted from them (not recorded which). These receptors were taken from a man aged 18 to 29 who had mild COVID-19 (a few samples of this study predate the infection). Cell type and time point are not known.

This sequence joins TRBV6-6 and TRBJ2-5; weak D call: TRBD1 (6 bases). Deletions cut 5 bases from V and 3 bases from J, with 13 bases between. Per germline, CDR1 MNHNY and CDR2 SVGAGI (reference sequence). The CDR3 is made up of 14 amino acids. CDR3 sequence reads: CASSKSNREETQYF. Written as DNA, the CDR3 is TGTGCCAGCAGTAAATCCAACAGGGAAGAGACCCAGTACTTC.

This clonotype was found many times. V usage is TRBV12-3 or TRBV12-4 and J usage is TRBJ1-1, with D possibly matching TRBD1 (5 bases). This CDR3 comprises 13 residues. Trimming left V 0 bases short and J 7 bases short, with 9 bases between. CDR3: CASSLAKGREAFF. CDR3 nucleotides: TGTGCCAGCAGTTTAGCGAAGGGACGTGAAGCTTTCTTT.

The chain uses TRBV3-1 and TRBJ1-1, with D unresolved. CDR3 size: 14 residues. Germline loops: CDR1 LGHDT, CDR2 YNNKEL (reference sequence). With 6 bases removed from V and 0 bases from J, the gap between germline ends came to 11 bases. CDR3 residues: CASSPQHMNTEAFF. CDR3 DNA sequence: TGTGCCAGCAGTCCACAGCACATGAACACTGAAGCTTTCTTT. The full variable domain, its missing parts supplied by reference TRBV3-1 and TRBJ1-1, is DTAVSQTPKYLVTQMGNDKSIKCEQNLGHDTMYWYKQDSKKFLKIMFSYNNKELIINETVPNRFSPKSPDKAHLNLHINSLELGDSAVYFCASSPQHMNTEAFFGQGTRLTVV.

This clonotype was picked up a small number of times. V usage is TRBV7-9 and J usage is TRBJ1-3; D gene uncertain. V was pared by 5 bases and J by 0 bases, with 14 bases between. This CDR3 spans 16 amino acids. Germline V CDR1 and CDR2: SEHNR, FQNEAQ (reference sequence). The CDR3 region has the DNA TGTGCCAGCAGCAGCAGGCGACCGGCCTCTGGAAACACCATATATTTT. It encodes CASSSRRPASGNTIYF. The entire variable domain, with the rest obtained from reference TRBV7-9 and TRBJ1-3, is as follows: DTGVSQNPRHKITKRGQNVTFRCDPISEHNRLYWYRQTLGQGPEFLTYFQNEAQLEKSRLLSDRFSAERPKGSFSTLEIQRTEQGDSAMYLCASSSRRPASGNTIYFGEGSWLTVV.

This clonotype was seen a handful of times. The chain uses TRBV3-1 and TRBJ2-6; D is uncertain. Germline CDR1 LGHDT, CDR2 YNNKEL (reference sequence). V lost 1 base and J 3 bases, leaving 1 base between the germline ends. This CDR3 has 13 residues. CDR3 sequence reads: CASSQGGANVLTF. CDR3 coding DNA: TGTGCCAGCAGCCAAGGTGGGGCCAACGTCCTGACTTTC.

This clonotype has a handful of counts. This chain's CDR3 is CASSLERGYNSPLHF. The CDR3, as DNA: TGTGCCAGCTCCCTTGAAAGAGGATATAATTCACCCCTCCACTTT. The rearrangement links TRBV6-1 to TRBJ1-6; no reliable D call. Per germline, CDR1 MNHNS and CDR2 SASEGT. There are 15 residues in the CDR3. V dropped 8 bases and J dropped 4 bases, with 15 bases sitting between them.

This chain uses TRBV29-1 with TRBJ1-2, with 8 bases aligning to TRBD1. The CDR3 contains 13 residues. CDR1 and CDR2 from the germline V gene are SQVTM and ANQGSEA. The junction had 5 bases not matched to a gene; V was cut back by 0 bases and J by 8 bases. The CDR3 sequence: CSVEDPGGRGYTF. CDR3 nucleotide sequence: TGCAGCGTTGAAGATCCAGGGGGCAGGGGCTACACCTTC. The full variable domain, completed using reference TRBV29-1 and TRBJ1-2, is SAVISQKPSRDICQRGTSLTIQCQVDSQVTMMFWYRQQPGQSLTLIATANQGSEATYESGFVIDKFPISRPNLTFSTLTVSNMSPEDSSIYLCSVEDPGGRGYTFGSGTRLTVV.

This clonotype was seen ten or more times. The chain recombines TRBV5-1 with TRBJ1-5, with TRBD1 as a possible D gene (6 bases). In germline, CDR1 is SGHRS, CDR2 YFSETQ. The CDR3 has 14 residues. V was pared by 0 bases and J by 6 bases, with 10 bases between. The CDR3: CASSLEDRGQPQHF. In DNA form, the CDR3 reads TGCGCCAGCAGCTTGGAGGACAGAGGTCAGCCCCAGCATTTT. Full variable domain (rest looked up from reference TRBV5-1 and TRBJ1-5): KAGVTQTPRYLIKTRGQQVTLSCSPISGHRSVSWYQQTPGQGLQFLFEYFSETQRNKGNFPGRFSGRQFSNSRSEMNVSTLELGDSALYLCASSLEDRGQPQHFGDGTRLSIL.

J is TRBJ2-1 and V is TRBV10-3, with TRBD2 matching over 8 bases. Germline CDR1 ENHRY, CDR2 SYGVKD. The CDR3 is made up of 15 amino acids. V lost 7 bases and J lost 3; bases outside the gene matches: 8. The CDR3 nucleotides are TGTGCCATCACCAGAGCGGGGGATCTCTACAATGAGCAGTTCTTC. Residues: CAITRAGDLYNEQFF.

V and J are TRBV29-1 and TRBJ2-1; TRBD1 matches 9 bases. Trimming at V came to 1 base and at J to 7 bases, leaving 8 bases not matched to a gene. Germline CDR1 reads SQVTM; CDR2 reads ANQGSEA. CDR3 length equals 15 residues. The CDR3 DNA is TGCAGCGTTGAAGGGCATGGACAGGGGCTAAATGAGCAGTTCTTC. Amino acids: CSVEGHGQGLNEQFF.

The chain combines TRBV24-1 with TRBJ1-3, with TRBD1 matching over 10 bases. With V trimmed by 5 bases and J by 1 base, 16 bases remained unmatched. CDR1 is KGHDR, CDR2 SFDVKD, per germline. The CDR3 sequence is 20 residues long. The DNA of the CDR3 is TGTGCCACCAGTGCTCCGTGGACCGGGACAGGGGTAACGTCTGGAAACACCATATATTTT. Translation: CATSAPWTGTGVTSGNTIYF.

This clonotype was recorded a few times. A read error may produce the germline difference seen at one junction end. V usage is TRBV2 and J usage is TRBJ1-6, with TRBD1 matching over 8 bases. This CDR3 is 15 amino acids long. Germline V CDR1 and CDR2: SNHLY, FYNNEI. The CDR3 DNA sequence: TGTGCCAGCAGCGAAGACAGGGGTCGTGGGGTCCCCCTCCACTTT. It translates to CASSEDRGRGVPLHF.

The chain uses TRBV7-2 and TRBJ2-2; tentatively, D is TRBD1 or TRBD2 (5 bases each). The CDR3 has 13 amino acids. The germline CDR1 and CDR2 sequences are SGHTA and FQGNSA. Trimming removed 4 bases at V and 7 bases at J, with 10 bases between. The CDR3 protein is CASSWWGSGELFF. Written as DNA, the CDR3 is TGTGCCAGCAGCTGGTGGGGGAGCGGGGAGCTGTTTTTT. Together with reference TRBV7-2 and TRBJ2-2, the CDR3 gives the full variable domain: GAGVSQSPSNKVTEKGKDVELRCDPISGHTALYWYRQSLGQGLEFLIYFQGNSAPDKSGLPSDRFSAERTGGSVSTLTIQRTQQEDSAVYLCASSWWGSGELFFGEGSRLTVL.

The sample holds a few counts of this clonotype. The CDR3 sequence is CASRSGQGIQPQHF. The CDR3 DNA is TGTGCCAGCAGGTCGGGACAGGGTATTCAGCCCCAGCATTTT. The chain uses TRBV12-3 or TRBV12-4 and TRBJ1-5, with TRBD1 matching over 9 bases. The CDR3 spans 14 residues. Trimming cost V 6 bases and J 6 bases; bases outside gene matches: 6.